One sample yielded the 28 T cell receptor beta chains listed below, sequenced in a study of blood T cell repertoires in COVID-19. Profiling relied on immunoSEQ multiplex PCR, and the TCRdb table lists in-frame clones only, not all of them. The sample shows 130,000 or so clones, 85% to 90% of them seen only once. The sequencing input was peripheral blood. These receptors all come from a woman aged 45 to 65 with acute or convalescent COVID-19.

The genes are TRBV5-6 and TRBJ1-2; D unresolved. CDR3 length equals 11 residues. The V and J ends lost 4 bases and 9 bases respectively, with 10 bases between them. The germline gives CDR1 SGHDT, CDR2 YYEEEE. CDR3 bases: TGTGCCAGCAGCCAGGACGGGAGCTACACCTTC. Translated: CASSQDGSYTF.

CDR3 sequence: CASSPTPETYEQYF. CDR3 nucleotides: TGTGCCAGCAGTCCAACCCCGGAGACCTACGAGCAGTACTTC. V and J are TRBV6-6 and TRBJ2-7, with D hard to call. With 5 bases removed from V and 2 bases from J, the gap between germline ends came to 13 bases. The CDR3 covers 14 residues. The germline CDR1 and CDR2 sequences are MNHNY and SVGAGI (reference sequence).

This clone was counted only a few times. CDR3 coding DNA: TGTGCCAGCAGTGAGTTCGGGCAGGGATACGAGCAGTACTTC. Its protein product is CASSEFGQGYEQYF. The chain joins TRBV6-1 to TRBJ2-7; D is perhaps TRBD1 (5 bases). This CDR3 spans 14 amino acids. V was cut by 3 bases and J by 4 bases, with 13 bases left in between. Looked up from germline, CDR1 is MNHNS and CDR2 is SASEGT.

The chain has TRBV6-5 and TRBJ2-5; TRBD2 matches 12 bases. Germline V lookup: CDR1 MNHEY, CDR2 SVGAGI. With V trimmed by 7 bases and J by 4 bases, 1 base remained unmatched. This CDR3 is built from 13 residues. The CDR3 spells CASKLAGGETQYF. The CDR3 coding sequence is TGTGCCAGCAAACTAGCGGGAGGAGAGACCCAGTACTTC.

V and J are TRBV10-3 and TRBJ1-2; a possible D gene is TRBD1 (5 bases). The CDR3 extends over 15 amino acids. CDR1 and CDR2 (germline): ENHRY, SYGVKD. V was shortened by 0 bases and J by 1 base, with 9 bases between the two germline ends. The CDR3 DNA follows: TGTGCCATCAGTGAGTCGCCAGGGAATAACTATGGCTACACCTTC. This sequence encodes CAISESPGNNYGYTF.

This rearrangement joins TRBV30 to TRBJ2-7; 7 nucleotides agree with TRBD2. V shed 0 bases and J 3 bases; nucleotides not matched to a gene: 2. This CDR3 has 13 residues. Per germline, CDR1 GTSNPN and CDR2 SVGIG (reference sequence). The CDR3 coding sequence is TGTGCCTGGAGTGTGGGAGGGGACTACGAGCAGTACTTC. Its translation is CAWSVGGDYEQYF.

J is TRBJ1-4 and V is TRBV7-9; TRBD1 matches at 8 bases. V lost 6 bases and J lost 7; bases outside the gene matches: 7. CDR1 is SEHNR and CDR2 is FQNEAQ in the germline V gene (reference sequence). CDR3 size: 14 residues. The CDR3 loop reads CASSGGTGVEKLFF. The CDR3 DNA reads TGTGCCAGCAGTGGTGGGACAGGAGTTGAAAAACTGTTTTTT.

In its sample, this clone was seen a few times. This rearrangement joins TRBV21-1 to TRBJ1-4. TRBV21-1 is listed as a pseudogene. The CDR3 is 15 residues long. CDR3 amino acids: CASSKVRLDNEKLFF. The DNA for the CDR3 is TGTGCCAGCAGCAAAGTGAGGTTAGATAATGAAAAACTGTTTTTT.

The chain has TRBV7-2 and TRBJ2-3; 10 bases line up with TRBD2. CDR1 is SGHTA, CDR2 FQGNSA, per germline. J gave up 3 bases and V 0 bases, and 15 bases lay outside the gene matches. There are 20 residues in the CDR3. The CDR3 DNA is TGTGCCAGCAGCTTAGCTAATCGGGGTTCGCTAGCGGGAGCTACAGATACGCAGTATTTT. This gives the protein CASSLANRGSLAGATDTQYF.

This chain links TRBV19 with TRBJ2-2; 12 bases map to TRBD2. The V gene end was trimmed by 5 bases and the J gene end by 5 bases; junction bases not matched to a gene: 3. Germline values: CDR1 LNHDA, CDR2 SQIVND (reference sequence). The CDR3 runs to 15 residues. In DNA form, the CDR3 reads TGTGCCAGTAGTCTAGGGACTAGCGGGACCGGGGAGCTGTTTTTT. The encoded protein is CASSLGTSGTGELFF.

The CDR3 loop is CASSEPQPWSQHF. As DNA, the CDR3 is TGTGCCAGCAGTGAACCACAGCCTTGGTCCCAGCATTTT. V usage is TRBV6-1 and J usage is TRBJ1-5; unclear D gene. The ends were cut back, 2 bases at V and 11 bases at J, with 13 bases in the middle. The CDR3 has 13 amino acids. In germline, CDR1 is MNHNS, CDR2 SASEGT.

The CDR3 region has the DNA TGTGCCAGCAGTTACCAGGGCGCTCAAGAGACCCAGTACTTC. Translated: CASSYQGAQETQYF. The chain couples TRBV6-5 to TRBJ2-5, with D perhaps TRBD1 (5 bases). The CDR3 runs to 14 residues. Trimming removed 2 bases from V and 2 bases from J, with 9 bases in between. The germline V gene has CDR1 MNHEY and CDR2 SVGAGI.

CDR3 nucleotide sequence: TGTGCCAGTAGTGCGACAGGGCCCTATAATTCACCCCTCCACTTT. It specifies CASSATGPYNSPLHF. The chain employs TRBV19 and TRBJ1-6, with 7 bases that match TRBD1. Germline loops: CDR1 LNHDA, CDR2 SQIVND (reference sequence). With V trimmed by 5 bases and J by 2 bases, 3 bases remained unmatched. The CDR3 totals 15 residues.

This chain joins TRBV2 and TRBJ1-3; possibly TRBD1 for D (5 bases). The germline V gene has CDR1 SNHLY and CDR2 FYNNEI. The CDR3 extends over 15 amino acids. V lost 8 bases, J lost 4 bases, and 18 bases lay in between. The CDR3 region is CASGAGGVSGNTIYF. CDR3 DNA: TGTGCCAGCGGGGCGGGGGGAGTCTCCGGAAACACCATATATTTT.

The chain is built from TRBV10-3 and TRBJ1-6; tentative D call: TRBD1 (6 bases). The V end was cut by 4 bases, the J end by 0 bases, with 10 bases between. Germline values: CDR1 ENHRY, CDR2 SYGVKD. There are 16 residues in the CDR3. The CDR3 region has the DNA TGTGCCATCAGTGCACAGGGTAGCTCCTATAATTCACCCCTCCACTTT. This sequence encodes CAISAQGSSYNSPLHF.

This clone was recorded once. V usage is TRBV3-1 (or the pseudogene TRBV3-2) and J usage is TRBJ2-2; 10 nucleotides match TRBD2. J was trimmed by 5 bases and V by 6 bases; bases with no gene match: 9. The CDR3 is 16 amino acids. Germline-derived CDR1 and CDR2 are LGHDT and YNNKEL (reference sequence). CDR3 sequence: CASRNSGGARTGELFF. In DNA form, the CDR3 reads TGTGCCAGCAGGAACAGCGGGGGGGCAAGAACCGGGGAGCTGTTTTTT.

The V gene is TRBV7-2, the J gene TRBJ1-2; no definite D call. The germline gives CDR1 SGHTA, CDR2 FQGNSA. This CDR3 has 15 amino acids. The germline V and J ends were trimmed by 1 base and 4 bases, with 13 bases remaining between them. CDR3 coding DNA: TGTGCCAGCAGCTTAGTTGGGAGCGGCAGCTATGGCTACACCTTC. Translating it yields CASSLVGSGSYGYTF.

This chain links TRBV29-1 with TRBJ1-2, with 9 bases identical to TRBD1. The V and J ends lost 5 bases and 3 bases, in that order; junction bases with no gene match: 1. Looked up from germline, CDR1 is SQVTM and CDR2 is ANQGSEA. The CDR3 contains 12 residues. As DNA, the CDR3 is TGCAGCGTTAGGGACAGGGACTATGGCTACACCTTC. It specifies CSVRDRDYGYTF.

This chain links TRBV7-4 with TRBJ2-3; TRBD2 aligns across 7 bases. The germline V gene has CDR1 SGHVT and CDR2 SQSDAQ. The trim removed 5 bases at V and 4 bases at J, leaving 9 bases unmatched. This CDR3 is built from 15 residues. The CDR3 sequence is CASSPRLATSDTQYF. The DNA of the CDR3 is TGTGCCAGCAGCCCCCGACTAGCAACTTCAGATACGCAGTATTTT.

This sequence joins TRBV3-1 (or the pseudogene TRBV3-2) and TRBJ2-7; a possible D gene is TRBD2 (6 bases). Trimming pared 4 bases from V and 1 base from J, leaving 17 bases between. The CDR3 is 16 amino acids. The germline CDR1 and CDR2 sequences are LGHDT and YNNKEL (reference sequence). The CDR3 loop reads CASSRGAGTGSYEQYF. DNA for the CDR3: TGTGCCAGCAGCCGAGGGGCTGGGACTGGGTCCTACGAGCAGTACTTC.

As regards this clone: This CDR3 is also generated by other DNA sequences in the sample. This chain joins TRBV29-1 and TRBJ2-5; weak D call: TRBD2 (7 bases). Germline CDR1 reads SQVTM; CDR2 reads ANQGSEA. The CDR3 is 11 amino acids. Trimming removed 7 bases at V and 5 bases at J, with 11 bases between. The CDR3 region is CSAGGPETQYF. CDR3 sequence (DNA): TGCAGCGCCGGGGGGCCGGAGACCCAGTACTTC.

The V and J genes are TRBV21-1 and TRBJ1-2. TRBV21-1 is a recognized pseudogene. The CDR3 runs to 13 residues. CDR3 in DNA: TGTGCCAGCTCCCGTGAAACTCTCCCTGGCTACACCTTC. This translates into CASSRETLPGYTF.

The CDR3, as DNA: TGTGCCAGCAGCGCCGGGACAGGGGACTCACCCCTCCACTTT. This sequence encodes CASSAGTGDSPLHF. The chain links TRBV3-1 (or the pseudogene TRBV3-2) to TRBJ1-6; 10 nucleotides match TRBD1. The V and J ends lost 5 bases and 10 bases, in that order; junction bases with no gene match: 5. This CDR3 contains 14 residues. CDR1 is LGHDT, CDR2 YNNKEL, per germline (reference sequence).

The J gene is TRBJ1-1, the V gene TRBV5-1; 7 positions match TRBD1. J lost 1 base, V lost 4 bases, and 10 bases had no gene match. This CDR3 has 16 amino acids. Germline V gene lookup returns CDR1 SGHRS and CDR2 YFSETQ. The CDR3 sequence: CASSQQGLQGNTEAFF. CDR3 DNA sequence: TGCGCCAGCAGCCAACAGGGGTTACAGGGGAACACTGAAGCTTTCTTT.

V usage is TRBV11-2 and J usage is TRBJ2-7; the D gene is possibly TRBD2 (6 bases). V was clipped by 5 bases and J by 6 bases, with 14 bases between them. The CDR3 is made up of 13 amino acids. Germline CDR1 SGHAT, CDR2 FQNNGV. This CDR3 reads CASSKTLRGEQYF. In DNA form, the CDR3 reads TGTGCCAGCAGCAAGACCCTGCGGGGCGAGCAGTACTTC.

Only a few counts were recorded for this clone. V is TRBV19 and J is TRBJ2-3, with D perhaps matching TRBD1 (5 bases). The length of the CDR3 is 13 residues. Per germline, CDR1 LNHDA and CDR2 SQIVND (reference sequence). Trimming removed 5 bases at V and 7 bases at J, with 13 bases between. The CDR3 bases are TGTGCCAGTAGTCCTGGGGCACAAAATACGCAGTATTTT. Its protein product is CASSPGAQNTQYF.

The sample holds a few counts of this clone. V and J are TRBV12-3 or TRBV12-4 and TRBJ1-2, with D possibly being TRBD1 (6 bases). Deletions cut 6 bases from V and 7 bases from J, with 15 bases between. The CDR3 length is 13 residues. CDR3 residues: CASRTQGPLGYTF. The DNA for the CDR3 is TGTGCCAGCAGGACACAGGGCCCCCTTGGCTACACCTTC.

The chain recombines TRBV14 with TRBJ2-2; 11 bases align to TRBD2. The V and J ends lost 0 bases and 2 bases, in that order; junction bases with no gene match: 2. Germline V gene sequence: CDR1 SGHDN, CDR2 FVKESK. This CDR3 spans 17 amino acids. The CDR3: CASSQERLAGNTGELFF. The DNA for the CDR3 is TGTGCCAGCAGCCAAGAAAGACTAGCGGGAAACACCGGGGAGCTGTTTTTT.